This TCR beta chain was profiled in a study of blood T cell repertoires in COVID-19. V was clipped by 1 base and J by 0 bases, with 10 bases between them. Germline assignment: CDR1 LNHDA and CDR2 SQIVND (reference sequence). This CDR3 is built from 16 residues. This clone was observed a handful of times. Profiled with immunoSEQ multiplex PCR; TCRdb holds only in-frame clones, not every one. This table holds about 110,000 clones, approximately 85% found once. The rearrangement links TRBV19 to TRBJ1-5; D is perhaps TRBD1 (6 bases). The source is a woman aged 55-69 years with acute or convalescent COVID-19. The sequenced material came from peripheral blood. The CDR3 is CASSIAGQYSNQPQHF. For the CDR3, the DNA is TGTGCCAGTAGTATAGCCGGACAGTATAGCAATCAGCCCCAGCATTTT. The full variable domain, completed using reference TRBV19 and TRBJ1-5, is DGGITQSPKYLFRKEGQNVTLSCEQNLNHDAMYWYRQDPGQGLRLIYYSQIVNDFQKGDIAEGYSVSREKKESFPLTVTSAQKNPTAFYLCASSIAGQYSNQPQHFGDGTRLSIL.